This TCR beta chain was obtained from a study of T cells in Graves' hyperthyroidism and ophthalmopathy. This clonotype was detected many times. There were TCR beta CDR3 regions amplified from RNA transcripts. During a first-round RT-PCR of the TCR CDR3, the HTBI primer set was used. Each CDR3 protein gets one entry after TCRdb re-called the multiplex PCR reads with MiXCR. The data contain about 640,000 distinct CDR3 sequences, roughly 15% of them seen just once; the ten biggest clones take up around 12%. The sequence was obtained from a woman in her 50s with Graves' ophthalmopathy. The source material was blood.

The CDR3 protein is CSARDRLAVISYEQYF. CDR3 nucleotide sequence: TGCAGTGCTAGAGACAGACTAGCGGTTATCTCCTACGAGCAGTACTTC. J is TRBJ2-7 and V is TRBV20-1, with 9 bases identical to TRBD2. CDR3 length: 16 amino acids. Losses at the gene ends were 0 bases for V and 0 bases for J; bases not matched to a gene: 6. Germline lookup yields CDR1 DFQATT and CDR2 SNEGSKA (reference sequence).